One and the same sample provided the 6 T cell receptor beta chains below, sequenced in a study of shared clonotypes between healthy human individuals (dated by TCRdb to about 2020). Library prep was done by the immunoSEQ multiplex PCR assay. In TCRdb, the immuneACCESS table is reduced to in-frame sequences with V and J assigned. These tables do not hold every clone; where another copy was compared, an unresolved V gene accounts for under half, and the others remain unexplained. The sample table contains about 1.5 million clones; only one count was recorded for 95% to 99% of them. The ten most abundant clones make up 0.45% of the sample. The sample comprised naive CD4+ T cells sorted from blood. The sample's cell subset or site label, decoded: CD45RA+ positively selected. The receptors originated from a man aged 25-45 years in good health.

The rearrangement joins TRBV6-1 to TRBJ2-5, with 8 bases fitting TRBD1. The CDR3 length is 14 residues. CDR1 MNHNS and CDR2 SASEGT come from the germline V gene. Trimming removed 8 bases from V and 5 bases from J; junction bases left unmatched: 10. CDR3 amino acids: CASLPDRERETQYF. CDR3 DNA sequence: TGTGCCAGCCTTCCGGACAGGGAGAGGGAGACCCAGTACTTC.

The chain has TRBV4-3 and TRBJ2-1, with 8 bases lining up with TRBD1. CDR3 length: 18 amino acids. Losses at the gene ends were 4 bases for V and 0 bases for J; bases not matched to a gene: 11. CDR1 is LGHNA, CDR2 YSLEER, per germline. Here the CDR3 DNA reads TGCGCCAGCAGCCTCGCAAGGCAGGGGGCAAGCTCCTACAATGAGCAGTTCTTC. Encoded protein: CASSLARQGASSYNEQFF.

The V call is TRBV7-2, the J call TRBJ1-2, with 10 nucleotides matching TRBD1. Unmatched junction bases numbered 6, after V lost 1 base and J lost 7 bases. From germline, CDR1 is SGHTA and CDR2 FQGNSA. CDR3 length: 15 amino acids. Here the CDR3 DNA reads TGTGCCAGCAGCTTAGTAGCGACAGGGGGCGGTGGCTACACCTTC. Translation gives CASSLVATGGGGYTF.

This clone showed up just once. The chain couples TRBV18 to TRBJ2-7; 12 bases fit TRBD2. The CDR3 spans 17 residues. Germline trimming cut 4 bases from V and 2 bases from J; bases unmatched to any gene: 9. Germline V CDR1 and CDR2: KGHSH, LQKENI. CDR3 nucleotides: TGTGCCAGCTCACTACGACTAGCGGGAGAGGCAGCCTACGAGCAGTACTTC. Translation: CASSLRLAGEAAYEQYF.

This chain joins TRBV29-1 and TRBJ2-7; D perhaps matches TRBD1 (5 bases). Trimming shortened V by 1 base and J by 2 bases, and 9 bases separated the two germline ends. The germline V gene has CDR1 SQVTM and CDR2 ANQGSEA. The CDR3 sequence is 13 residues long. CDR3 in amino acids: CSVEAPGTYEQYF. The CDR3 DNA reads as TGCAGCGTTGAAGCCCCAGGGACCTACGAGCAGTACTTC.

This clone was counted once. The V call is TRBV5-1, the J call TRBJ2-1; TRBD2 matches 11 bases. CDR3 length: 16 residues. The germline gives CDR1 SGHRS, CDR2 YFSETQ. Germline trimming cut 4 bases from V and 4 bases from J; bases unmatched to any gene: 7. CDR3 DNA: TGCGCCAGCAGCCCTGTGGGACTAGCGGCGTACAATGAGCAGTTCTTC. This gives the protein CASSPVGLAAYNEQFF.